This entry is about one T cell receptor (beta chain). Which antigen it targets is not known. No much larger clone is present one base from it, and per-base qualities are unavailable. This sample was taken from a study of blood T cell repertoires in COVID-19 (dated by TCRdb to 2018 to 2020). With regard to the full study: Samples from collaborators originated in the United States, Italy and Spain and spanned both the acute and convalescent phases of COVID-19. The material from the prospective study consisted of cDNA or gDNA derived from T cells, B-cell-depleted T cells, or PBMCs. Subjects who had been exposed to COVID-19, were actively infected with it, or had recovered from it provided the deeply sampled blood TCRbeta repertoires that made up the dataset. A freely available public database, intended as a resource for researchers studying the immune response to SARS-CoV-2, is where the repertoires were released. The samples were drawn from two sources: the first 160 participants of the ongoing ImmuneRACE study, and 1,254 subjects contributed by 6 global collaborators. A de-identified subject ID, COVID-19 status, age in years and sex were almost always included in the sample metadata. Where HLA class I and class II types were available, the types were taken from metadata supplied by the sample provider, not from assay-based typing.

The germline V gene gives CDR1 as KGHDR and CDR2 as SFDVKD. Reading from cysteine to phenylalanine, the CDR3 counts 16 amino acids. Left in the record is the CDR3 DNA by itself, 48 bases read in frame from the first base. Ends trimmed: V by 1 base, J by 4 bases; bases unmatched to a gene: 6. In Seattle, one collaborating source enrolled patients while the infection was active and tracked those patients longitudinally over the course of disease. Collaborating institutions collected whole blood in K2EDTA tubes following their own protocols. Collaborator samples were shipped for TCRbeta analysis as frozen whole blood, isolated PBMCs, or DNA extracted from either sample type. Paper-wide results and their limitations: Clinical and demographic metadata were provided uncurated, with the amount varying by source and participant.

TCRbeta CDR3 regions were amplified from genomic DNA by means of the immunoSEQ Assay, a bias-controlled multiplex PCR. The authors' pipeline ran thus. Within the assay, amplification of reference gene primers was used to estimate how many nucleated cells each sample contained. To quantify the absolute abundance of each unique TCRbeta CDR3 rearrangement, sequence reads were collapsed and filtered. For each sample, productive Simpson clonality was calculated as the square root of Simpson's diversity index across productive rearrangements. TCRdb obtained this table from immuneACCESS and retained in-frame rearrangements with V and J assigned. These tables miss some clones; where compared with another copy, unresolved V genes account for less than half of the shortfall, and the remainder is unexplained. That table gives V, J and clone size, and the DNA gave D and trimming. This sample has approximately 210,000 clones in its table, and roughly 94% of those were observed once. Of the sample, about 0.8% is held by the ten largest clones.

Material for sequencing was peripheral blood. The chain is encoded by TRBV24-1 joined to TRBJ2-3, and 8 bases in between align with TRBD2. The receptor comes from a man aged 25 to 45 with COVID-19, enrolled during active disease. The CDR3 protein sequence reads: CATSDFTGGAPDTQYF. The bases read TGTGCCACCAGTGATTTTACCGGGGGGGCCCCAGATACGCAGTATTTT.